This TCR beta chain stems from a study of T cell repertoires in cytomegalovirus infection. Study-level background: Both a matching HLA type and CMV infection were indicated by public TCR beta signatures.

CDR1 and CDR2 from the germline V gene are DFQATT and SNEGSKA (reference sequence). This CDR3 has 14 amino acids. TCRdb re-analysed the reads in MiXCR, keeping a single row per CDR3 protein. The sample shows 200,000 to 300,000 distinct CDR3 sequences, roughly 13% of them seen only once. About this clonotype itself: The junction differs from germline at one of its ends, possibly a read error.

The receptor was isolated from a human donor in good health (CMV status not recorded). Some clones in this sample may be carry-over from other donors' samples. Sample: PBMCs. This chain uses TRBV20-1 with TRBJ1-5; D is possibly TRBD1 (5 bases). Here the CDR3 DNA reads TGCAGTGCTAGAAAACAGGATAGCAATCAGCCCCAGCGTTTT. This gives the protein CSARKQDSNQPQRF.